This TCR beta chain was sequenced in a study of memory CD4+ T cells and cytomegalovirus serostatus. The germline V gene encodes CDR1 KGHSH and CDR2 LQKENI. The CDR3 covers 13 residues. The V gene end was trimmed by 4 bases and the J gene end by 5 bases; junction bases not matched to a gene: 1. A remark on this clone: Its antigen is unknown.

In the original workflow: After removing out-of-frame reads, approximately 2 million distinct TCRbeta sequences remained. Profiling relied on immunoSEQ multiplex PCR, and the TCRdb table lists in-frame clones only, not all of them. V and J calls and clone size are as listed in that table; D and trimming were resolved from the DNA. The table includes 45,000 to 60,000 clones, around 88% detected once. Findings and limits, study-wide: Of under 200 reported CMV TCRbeta sequences, 67 were found in memory CD4+ repertoires.

The sort gate was single viable CD3+CD4+CD8-CD45RO+ cells for memory CD4+ T cells. Sample: memory CD4+ T cells from blood. The sequence was obtained from an adult in good health and CMV-seropositive. The chain carries TRBV18 and TRBJ1-1; 10 nucleotides line up with TRBD1. The CDR3 coding sequence is TGTGCCAGCTCACAGGGACAGGGGACTGAAGCTTTCTTT. Amino acids: CASSQGQGTEAFF.